This T cell receptor beta chain is from a study of shared clonotypes between healthy human individuals (dated by TCRdb to the early 2020s). As for the study more broadly: The cohort comprised a couple of women and a few men aged 18 to 49 years. Per donor, three plates each were used for CD4 naive and CD4 memory, two for CD8 naive, and one for CD8 memory. To estimate repertoire size and how much clonotypes are shared between individuals, the study performed deep sequencing of blood TCR repertoires from about five healthy adults. To increase sequencing depth and limit assay-specific biases, different laboratories used diverse techniques to prepare libraries and sequence TCR repertoires. Each donor's leukapheresis produced roughly between roughly 0.9 and 9 billion PBMCs. The paper's findings and limits, for the study overall: Rarefaction of sorted-subset datasets indicated incomplete sequencing despite the large sequencing depth. Across a few donors, about 4.5% of naive CD4, 3% to 3.5% of naive CD8, approximately 2.5% of memory CD4, and approximately 0.42% of memory CD8 clonotypes were shared. Sampling was restricted to blood, and TCR repertoires in tissue are likely to differ from TCR repertoires in blood. Pairwise subsampling indicated that sequencing depth was expected to affect the degree of clonotype sharing among donors. Naive subsets generally had larger estimated clonotype richness than memory subsets did. Because the study included only a small number of donors, the genetic and exposure-history diversity represented was limited. Clonotypes shared by all four sorted-subset donors showed higher generation probabilities than non-shared clonotypes.

Taken from the germline V gene, the CDR1 and CDR2 loops are SGHAT and FQNNGV. The CDR3, cysteine through phenylalanine, is 16 amino acids long. Here the CDR3 DNA is all that survives: 48 bases in frame from base 1. Trimming takes 10 bases off V and 4 bases off J; junction bases not matched to a gene: 15. A word on this clone: Its antigen is still unknown. No base qualities exist here, and no much larger clone lies one base off it.

Healthy HIV-negative adults with no recently reported acute infections or vaccinations were included as donors. Every donor was a Caucasian adult living in Nashville, Tennessee, USA. CD4+ T cells were enriched by magnetic negative selection; naive cells were then positively selected on CD45RA, and the negative fraction formed the memory subset. Blood was obtained by leukapheresis, after which PBMCs were separated by Ficoll-Histopaque density gradient centrifugation and cryopreserved in liquid nitrogen vapor phase. Analytical flow cytometry was used to check the purity and quantity of each magnetically sorted T cell population. Genomic DNA was isolated from each sorted fraction and quantified by UV absorbance on a Nanodrop 2000c. Using the deep immunoSEQ assay, multiplex PCR amplified TCR CDR3 regions from genomic DNA. For each cell subset, the extracted genomic DNA was distributed evenly across all wells of several immunoSEQ 96-well plates, and each plate served as one replicate. For sorted subsets, each replicate PCR was loaded with roughly 0.2 ug genomic DNA, equivalent to 30,000 or so T cell genomes. Purified libraries were measured with a Qubit 3.0 fluorometer, size-checked on a Bioanalyzer 2100, and measured again with the KAPA Library Quantification kit. Each immunoSEQ 96-well plate was sequenced on its own single-read 150-cycle Illumina NextSeq 550 flow cell. Per the source publication's procedure: Because only junctional sequences without quality scores were contained in the immunoSEQ output, filtering matching that applied to full-length reads could not be performed. To assign V/J genes and CDR3, sequences were annotated against IMGT germline references using PyIR, a Python wrapper for IgBLAST v1.9. Reads with weak V/J assignments (E-value above 1e-6), missing CDR3, stop codons, out-of-frame junctions, or ambiguous translated residues were removed. V3J clonotypes were defined as sequences sharing an identical inferred V gene, J gene, and CDR3 amino acid sequence. Percentage overlap between repertoires was calculated by dividing the number of shared unique clonotypes by the size of the smaller repertoire. RTK rarefaction, the Chao1 estimator, and Recon v2.1 estimates of unobserved clonotypes were used to assess repertoire richness. For all TCRbeta clonotypes obtained by the gDNA method from four donors, generation probabilities were computed with OLGA. Entries here come from immuneACCESS through TCRdb and include only in-frame sequences with V and J called. Some clones fail to appear in such tables; in the studies checked, an unresolved V gene covers under half of the shortfall, and the cause of the remainder is unknown. D and trimming come from the DNA, and the V and J calls and clone size come from that table. The sample table contains about 1.5 million clones; only one count was recorded for around 97% of them. The ten largest clones capture more than 0.9% of the sample.

The sequenced sample consisted of naive CD4+ T cells sorted from blood. The label giving this sample's cell subset or site can be read as: CD45RA+ positively selected. Recombination connected TRBV11-2 to TRBJ2-2, and TRBD2 matches 7 of the central bases. The sequence came from a man aged 30-40 years in good health. The CDR3 sequence is CATSPVAGVSTGELFF. Here is the DNA: TGTGCCACCTCCCCGGTGGCGGGAGTCAGCACCGGGGAGCTGTTTTTT.